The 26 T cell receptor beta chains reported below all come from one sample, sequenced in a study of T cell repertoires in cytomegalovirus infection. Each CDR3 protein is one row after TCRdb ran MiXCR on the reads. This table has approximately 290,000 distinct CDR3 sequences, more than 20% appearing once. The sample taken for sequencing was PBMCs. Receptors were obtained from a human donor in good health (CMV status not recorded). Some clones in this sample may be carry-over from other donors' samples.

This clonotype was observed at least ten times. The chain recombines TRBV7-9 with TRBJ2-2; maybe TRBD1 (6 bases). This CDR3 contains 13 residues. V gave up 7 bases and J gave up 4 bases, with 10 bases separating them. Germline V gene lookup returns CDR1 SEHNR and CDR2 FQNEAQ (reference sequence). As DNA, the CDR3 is TGTGCCAGCACTTGGGGGCGCACCGGGGAGCTGTTTTTT. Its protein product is CASTWGRTGELFF.

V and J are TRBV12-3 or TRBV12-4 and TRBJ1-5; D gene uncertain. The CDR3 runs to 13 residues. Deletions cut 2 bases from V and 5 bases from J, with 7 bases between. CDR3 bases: TGTGCCAGCAGTTTACAGGCTTATCAGCCCCAGCATTTT. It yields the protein CASSLQAYQPQHF.

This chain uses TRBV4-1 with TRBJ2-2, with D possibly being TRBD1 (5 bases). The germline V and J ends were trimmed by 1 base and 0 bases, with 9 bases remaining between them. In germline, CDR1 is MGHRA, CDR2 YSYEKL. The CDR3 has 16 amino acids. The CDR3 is CASSQVQGTNTGELFF. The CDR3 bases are TGCGCCAGCAGCCAAGTCCAGGGCACGAACACCGGGGAGCTGTTTTTT.

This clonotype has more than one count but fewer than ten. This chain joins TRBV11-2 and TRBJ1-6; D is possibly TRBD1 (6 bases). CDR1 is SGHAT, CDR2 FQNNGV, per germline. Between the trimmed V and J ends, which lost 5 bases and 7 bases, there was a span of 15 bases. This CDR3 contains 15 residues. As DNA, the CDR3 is TGTGCCAGCAGCCCAAGAACAGGGCGAAATTCACCCCTCCACTTT. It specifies CASSPRTGRNSPLHF.

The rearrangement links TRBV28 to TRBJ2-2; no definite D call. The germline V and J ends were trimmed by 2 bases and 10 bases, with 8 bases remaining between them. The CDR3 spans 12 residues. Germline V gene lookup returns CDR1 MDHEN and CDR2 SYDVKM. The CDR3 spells CASSLPRTELFF. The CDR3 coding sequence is TGTGCCAGCAGTTTACCCCGGACGGAGCTGTTTTTT.

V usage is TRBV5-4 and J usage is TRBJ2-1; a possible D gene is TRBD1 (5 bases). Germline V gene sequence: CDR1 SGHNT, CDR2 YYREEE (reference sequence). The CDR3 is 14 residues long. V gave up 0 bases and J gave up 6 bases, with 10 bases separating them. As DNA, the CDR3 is TGTGCCAGCAGCTTGGTAGGGGCTCTCAATGAGCAGTTCTTC. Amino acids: CASSLVGALNEQFF.

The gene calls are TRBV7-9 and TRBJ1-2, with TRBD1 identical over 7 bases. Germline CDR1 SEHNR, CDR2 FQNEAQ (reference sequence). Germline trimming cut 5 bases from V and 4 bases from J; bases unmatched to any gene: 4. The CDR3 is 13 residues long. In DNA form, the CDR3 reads TGTGCCAGCAGCGGGGGACAGTTCTATGGCTACACCTTC. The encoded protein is CASSGGQFYGYTF.

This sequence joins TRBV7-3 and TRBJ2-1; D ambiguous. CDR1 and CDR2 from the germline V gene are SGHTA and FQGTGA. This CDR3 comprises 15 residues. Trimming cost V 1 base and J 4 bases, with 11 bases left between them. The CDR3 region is CASSLIALPYNEQFF. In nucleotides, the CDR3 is TGTGCCAGCAGCTTAATTGCGTTACCATACAATGAGCAGTTCTTC.

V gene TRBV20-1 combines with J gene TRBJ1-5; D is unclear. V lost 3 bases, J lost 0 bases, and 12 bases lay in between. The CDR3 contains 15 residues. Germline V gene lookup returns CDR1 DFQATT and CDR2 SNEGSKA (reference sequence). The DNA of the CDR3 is TGCAGTGCTAGCCTAGGCGGTAATAGCAATCAGCCCCAGCATTTT. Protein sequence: CSASLGGNSNQPQHF.

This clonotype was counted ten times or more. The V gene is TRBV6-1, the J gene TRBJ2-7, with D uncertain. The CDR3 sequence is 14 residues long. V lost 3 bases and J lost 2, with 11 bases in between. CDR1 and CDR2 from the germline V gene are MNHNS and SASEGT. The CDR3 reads CASSDAQPPYEQYF. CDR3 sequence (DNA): TGTGCCAGCAGTGACGCACAGCCGCCCTACGAGCAGTACTTC.

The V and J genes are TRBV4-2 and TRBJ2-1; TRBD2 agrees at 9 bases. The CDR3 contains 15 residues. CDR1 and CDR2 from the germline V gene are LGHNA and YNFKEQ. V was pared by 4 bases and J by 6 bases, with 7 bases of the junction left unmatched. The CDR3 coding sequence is TGTGCCAGCAGCCCCCGGGCTAGCGGGGCCAATGAGCAGTTCTTC. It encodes CASSPRASGANEQFF.

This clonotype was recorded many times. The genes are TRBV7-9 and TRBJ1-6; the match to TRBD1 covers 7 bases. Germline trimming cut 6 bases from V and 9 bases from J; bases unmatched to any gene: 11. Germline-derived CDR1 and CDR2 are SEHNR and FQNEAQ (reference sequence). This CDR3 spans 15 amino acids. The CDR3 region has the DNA TGTGCCAGCAGGTCCACGACAGGGTCGGGTTCACCCCTCCACTTT. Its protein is CASRSTTGSGSPLHF.

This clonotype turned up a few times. CDR3: CSASGDGYTF. The CDR3, as DNA: TGCAGTGCTAGTGGTGATGGCTACACCTTC. J is TRBJ1-2 and V is TRBV20-1; the D is unclear. The CDR3 is 10 residues long. Germline V lookup: CDR1 DFQATT, CDR2 SNEGSKA (reference sequence). With 3 bases removed from V and 6 bases from J, the gap between germline ends came to 5 bases.

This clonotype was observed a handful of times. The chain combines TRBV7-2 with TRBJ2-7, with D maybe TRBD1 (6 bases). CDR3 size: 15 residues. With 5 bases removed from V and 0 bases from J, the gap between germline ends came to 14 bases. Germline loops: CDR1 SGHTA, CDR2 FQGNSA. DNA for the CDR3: TGTGCCAGCAGCAGTAGCCGACAGGTCTCCTACGAGCAGTACTTC. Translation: CASSSSRQVSYEQYF. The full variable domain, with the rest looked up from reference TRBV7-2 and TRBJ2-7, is GAGVSQSPSNKVTEKGKDVELRCDPISGHTALYWYRQSLGQGLEFLIYFQGNSAPDKSGLPSDRFSAERTGGSVSTLTIQRTQQEDSAVYLCASSSSRQVSYEQYFGPGTRLTVT.

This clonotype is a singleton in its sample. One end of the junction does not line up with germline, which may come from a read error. The CDR3 DNA reads TGTGCCAGCGGTGACAGGGACTCGGAAAAACTGTTTTTT. It translates to CASGDRDSEKLFF. V gene TRBV25-1 combines with J gene TRBJ1-4; 7 bases match TRBD1. The CDR3 loop spans 13 amino acids. Germline CDR1 MGHDK, CDR2 SYGVNS.

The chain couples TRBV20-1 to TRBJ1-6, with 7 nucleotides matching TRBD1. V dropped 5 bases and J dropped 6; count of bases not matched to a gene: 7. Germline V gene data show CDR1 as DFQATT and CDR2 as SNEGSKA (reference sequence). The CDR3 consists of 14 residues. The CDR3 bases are TGCAGTGCTTTAGAGGGGACAGCTAATTCACCCCTCCACTTT. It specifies CSALEGTANSPLHF.

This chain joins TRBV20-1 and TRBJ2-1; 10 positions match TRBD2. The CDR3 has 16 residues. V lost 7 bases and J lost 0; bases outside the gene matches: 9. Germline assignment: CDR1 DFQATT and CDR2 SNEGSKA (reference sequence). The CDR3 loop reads CSVRPSGRGSYNEQFF. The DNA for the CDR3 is TGCAGTGTACGACCCAGCGGGAGGGGCTCCTACAATGAGCAGTTCTTC.

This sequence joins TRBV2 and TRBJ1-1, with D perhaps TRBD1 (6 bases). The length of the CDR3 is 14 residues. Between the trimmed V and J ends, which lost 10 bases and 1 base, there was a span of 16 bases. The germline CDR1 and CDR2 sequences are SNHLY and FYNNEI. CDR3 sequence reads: CATAKQGANTEAFF. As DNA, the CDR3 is TGTGCCACCGCAAAACAGGGAGCGAACACTGAAGCTTTCTTT.

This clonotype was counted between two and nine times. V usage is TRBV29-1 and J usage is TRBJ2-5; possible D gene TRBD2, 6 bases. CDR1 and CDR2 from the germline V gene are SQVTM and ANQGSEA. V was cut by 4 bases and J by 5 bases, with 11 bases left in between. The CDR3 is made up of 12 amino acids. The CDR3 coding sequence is TGCAGCGTTGTGGAGGGGACGGAGACCCAGTACTTC. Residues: CSVVEGTETQYF. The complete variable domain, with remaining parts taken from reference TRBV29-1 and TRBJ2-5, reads SAVISQKPSRDICQRGTSLTIQCQVDSQVTMMFWYRQQPGQSLTLIATANQGSEATYESGFVIDKFPISRPNLTFSTLTVSNMSPEDSSIYLCSVVEGTETQYFGPGTRLLVL.

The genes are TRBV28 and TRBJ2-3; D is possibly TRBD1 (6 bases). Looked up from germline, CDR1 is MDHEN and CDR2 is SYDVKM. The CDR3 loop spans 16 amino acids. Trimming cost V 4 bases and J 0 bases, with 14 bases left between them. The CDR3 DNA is TGTGCCAGCAGTTCATCCGGGACATTAAGCACAGATACGCAGTATTTT. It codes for CASSSSGTLSTDTQYF. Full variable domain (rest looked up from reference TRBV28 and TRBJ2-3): DVKVTQSSRYLVKRTGEKVFLECVQDMDHENMFWYRQDPGLGLRLIYFSYDVKMKEKGDIPEGYSVSREKKERFSLILESASTNQTSMYLCASSSSGTLSTDTQYFGPGTRLTVL.

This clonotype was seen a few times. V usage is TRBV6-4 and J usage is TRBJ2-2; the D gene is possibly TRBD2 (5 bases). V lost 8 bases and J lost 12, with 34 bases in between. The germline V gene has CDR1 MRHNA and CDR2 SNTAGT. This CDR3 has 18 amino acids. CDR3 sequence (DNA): TGTGCCAGCGGTAATTTCTCGGCATTCCTCCGGGCACCGGGGAAGCTGTTTTTT. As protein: CASGNFSAFLRAPGKLFF.

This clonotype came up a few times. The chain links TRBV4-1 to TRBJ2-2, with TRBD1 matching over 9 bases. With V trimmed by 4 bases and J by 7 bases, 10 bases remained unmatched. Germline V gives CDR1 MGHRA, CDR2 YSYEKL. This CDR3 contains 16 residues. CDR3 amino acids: CASSRGTGGASGELFF. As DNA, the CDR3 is TGCGCCAGCAGCCGCGGAACAGGGGGCGCCAGCGGGGAGCTGTTTTTT.

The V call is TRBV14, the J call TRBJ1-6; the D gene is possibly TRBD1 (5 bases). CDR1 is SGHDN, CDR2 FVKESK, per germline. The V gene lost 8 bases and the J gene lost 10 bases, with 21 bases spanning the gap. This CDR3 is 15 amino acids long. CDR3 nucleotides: TGTGCCAGCTACCCTTCGGGACGGCCGAGGTCACCCCTCCACTTT. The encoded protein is CASYPSGRPRSPLHF.

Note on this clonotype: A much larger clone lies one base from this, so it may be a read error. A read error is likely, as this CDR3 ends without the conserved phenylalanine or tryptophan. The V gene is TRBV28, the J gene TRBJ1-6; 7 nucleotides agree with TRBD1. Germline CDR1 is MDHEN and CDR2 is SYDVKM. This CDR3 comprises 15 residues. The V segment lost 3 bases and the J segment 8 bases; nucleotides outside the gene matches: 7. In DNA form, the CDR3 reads TGTGCCAGCAGTTTGCAGGGGGGATGGGATTCACCCCTCCACTCT. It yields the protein CASSLQGGWDSPLHS.

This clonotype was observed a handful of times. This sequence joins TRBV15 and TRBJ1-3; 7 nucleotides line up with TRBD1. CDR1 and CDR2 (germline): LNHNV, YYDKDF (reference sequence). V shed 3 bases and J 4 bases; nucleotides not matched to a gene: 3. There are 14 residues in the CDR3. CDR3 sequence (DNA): TGTGCCACCAGCAGGAAGGACAGGGGAAACACCATATATTTT. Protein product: CATSRKDRGNTIYF.

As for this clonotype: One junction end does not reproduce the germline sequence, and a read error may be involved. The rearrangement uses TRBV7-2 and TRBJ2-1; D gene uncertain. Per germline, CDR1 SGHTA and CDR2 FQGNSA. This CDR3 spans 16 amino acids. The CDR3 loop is CASSSAGVGSYNEQCF. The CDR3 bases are TGTGCCAGCAGTAGTGCCGGCGTGGGCTCCTACAATGAGCAGTGCTTC.